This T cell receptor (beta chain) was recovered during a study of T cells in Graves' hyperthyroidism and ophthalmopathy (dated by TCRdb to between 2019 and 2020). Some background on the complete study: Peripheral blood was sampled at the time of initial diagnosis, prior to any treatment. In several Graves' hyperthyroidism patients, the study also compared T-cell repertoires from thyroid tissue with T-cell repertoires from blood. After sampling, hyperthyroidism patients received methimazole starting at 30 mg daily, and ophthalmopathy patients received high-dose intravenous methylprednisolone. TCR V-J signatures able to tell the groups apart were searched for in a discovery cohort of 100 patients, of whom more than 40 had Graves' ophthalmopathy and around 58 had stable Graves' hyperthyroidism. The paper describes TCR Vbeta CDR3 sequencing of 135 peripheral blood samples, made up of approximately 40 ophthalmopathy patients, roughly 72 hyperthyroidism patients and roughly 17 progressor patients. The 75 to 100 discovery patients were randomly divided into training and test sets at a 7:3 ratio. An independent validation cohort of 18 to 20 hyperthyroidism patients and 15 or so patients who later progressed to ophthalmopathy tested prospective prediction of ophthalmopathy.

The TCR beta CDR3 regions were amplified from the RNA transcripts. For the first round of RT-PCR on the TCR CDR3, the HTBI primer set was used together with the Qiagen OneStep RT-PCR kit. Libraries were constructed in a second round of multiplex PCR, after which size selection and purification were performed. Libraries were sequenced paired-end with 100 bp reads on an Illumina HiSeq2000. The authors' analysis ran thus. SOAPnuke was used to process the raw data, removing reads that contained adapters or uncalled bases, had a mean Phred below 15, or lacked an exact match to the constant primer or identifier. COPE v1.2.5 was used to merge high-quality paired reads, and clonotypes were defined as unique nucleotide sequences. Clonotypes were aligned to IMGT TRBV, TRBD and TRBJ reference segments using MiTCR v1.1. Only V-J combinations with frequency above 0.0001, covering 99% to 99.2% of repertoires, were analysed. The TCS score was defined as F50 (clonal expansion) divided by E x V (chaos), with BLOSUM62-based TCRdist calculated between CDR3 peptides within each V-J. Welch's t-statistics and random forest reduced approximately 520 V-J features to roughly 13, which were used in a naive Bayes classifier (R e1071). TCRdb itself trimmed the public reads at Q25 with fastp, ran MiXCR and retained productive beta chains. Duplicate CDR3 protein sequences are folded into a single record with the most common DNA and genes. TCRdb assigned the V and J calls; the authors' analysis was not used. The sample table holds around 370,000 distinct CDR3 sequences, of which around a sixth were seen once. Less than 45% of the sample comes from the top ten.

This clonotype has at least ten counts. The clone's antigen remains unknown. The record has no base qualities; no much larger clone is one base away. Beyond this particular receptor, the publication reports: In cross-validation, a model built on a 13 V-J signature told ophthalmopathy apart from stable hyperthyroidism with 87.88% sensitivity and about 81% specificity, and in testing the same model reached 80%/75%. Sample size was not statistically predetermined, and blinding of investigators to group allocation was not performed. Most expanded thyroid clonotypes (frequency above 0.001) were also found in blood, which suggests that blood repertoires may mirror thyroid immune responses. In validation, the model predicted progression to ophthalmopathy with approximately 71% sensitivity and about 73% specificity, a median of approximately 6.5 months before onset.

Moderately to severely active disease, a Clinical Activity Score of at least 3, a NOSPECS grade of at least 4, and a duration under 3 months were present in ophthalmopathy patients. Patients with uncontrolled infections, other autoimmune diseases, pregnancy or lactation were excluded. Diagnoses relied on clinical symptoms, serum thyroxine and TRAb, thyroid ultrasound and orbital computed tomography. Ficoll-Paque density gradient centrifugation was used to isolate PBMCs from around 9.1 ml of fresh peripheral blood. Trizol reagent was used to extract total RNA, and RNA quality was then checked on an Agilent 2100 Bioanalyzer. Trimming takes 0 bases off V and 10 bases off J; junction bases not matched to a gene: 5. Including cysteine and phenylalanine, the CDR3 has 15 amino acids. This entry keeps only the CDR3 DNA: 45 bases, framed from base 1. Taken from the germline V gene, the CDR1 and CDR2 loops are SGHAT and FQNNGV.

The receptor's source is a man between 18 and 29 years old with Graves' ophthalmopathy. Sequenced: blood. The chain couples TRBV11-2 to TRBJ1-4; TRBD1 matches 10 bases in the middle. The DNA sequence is TGTGCCAGCAGCTTAGAAGGGACAGGGGTAGTAAAACTGTTTTTT. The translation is CASSLEGTGVVKLFF.